The clone carrying this TCR beta chain has just a few counts. Its antigen is not identified. Sequencing was designed to attain a depth spanning 1 in 200,000 to 1 in 1 million T cells. The protocol was immunoSEQ multiplex PCR, while the TCRdb copy is restricted to in-frame clones and leaves out a portion. In the table there are 35,000 to 45,000 clones, 45% to 50% of which are singletons. V was shortened by 1 base and J by 7 bases, with 9 bases between the two germline ends. CDR3 length equals 13 residues. Germline V lookup: CDR1 SGHVS, CDR2 FQNEAQ. The entry originates in a study of cytotoxic CD8 clonotypes in ibrutinib-treated CLL. On the study more broadly: After a median of about 70 months, roughly 15 patients stayed remitted and about twelve progressed; responses had been partial in some 25 and complete in 2. Whole-study findings and limits: Under treatment, the uncommon public clonotypes either contracted or remained stable.

Source: PBMCs, taken before ibrutinib treatment. The chain employs TRBV7-8 and TRBJ2-3; D possibly corresponds to TRBD1 (6 bases). This clonotype originated in a human donor with chronic lymphocytic leukemia. CDR3 region: CASSLVDSYTQYF. The CDR3 DNA reads as TGTGCCAGCAGCTTAGTGGACAGTTATACGCAGTATTTT.